This T cell receptor beta chain was captured in a study of cytomegalovirus exposure and HLA in healthy donors. On the study more broadly: The early release's HLA-typed donors yielded 78 million or so unique TCRs.

PCR primers comprised 60 Vbeta and 13 Jbeta primers. This table comes from immunoSEQ multiplex PCR, and its TCRdb copy is limited to in-frame clones, with some not included. The table lists about 210,000 clones, with under 1% in the top ten. Trimming shortened V by 7 bases and J by 6 bases, and 15 bases separated the two germline ends. This CDR3 has 14 residues. Germline V gene lookup returns CDR1 MNHEY and CDR2 SVGAGI. This rearrangement joins TRBV6-5 to TRBJ2-2, with D perhaps matching TRBD1 (5 bases). The clonotype originates from a woman in her twenties or thirties in good health and CMV-seropositive. Sequenced sample: PBMCs. DNA for the CDR3: TGTGCCAGCACCCGGCAGGGATATGCCGGGGAGCTGTTTTTT. Its protein is CASTRQGYAGELFF.